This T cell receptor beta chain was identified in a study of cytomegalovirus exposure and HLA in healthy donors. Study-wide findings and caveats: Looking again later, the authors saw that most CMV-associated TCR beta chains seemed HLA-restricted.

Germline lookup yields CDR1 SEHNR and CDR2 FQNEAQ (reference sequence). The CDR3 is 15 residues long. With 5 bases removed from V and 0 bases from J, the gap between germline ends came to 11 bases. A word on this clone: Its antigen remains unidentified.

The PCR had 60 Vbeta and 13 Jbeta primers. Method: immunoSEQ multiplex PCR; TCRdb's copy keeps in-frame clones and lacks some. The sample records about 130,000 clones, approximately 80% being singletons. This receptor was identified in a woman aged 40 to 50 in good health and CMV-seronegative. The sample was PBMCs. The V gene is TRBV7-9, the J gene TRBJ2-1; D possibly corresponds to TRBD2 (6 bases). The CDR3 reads CASSVGLNSYNEQFF. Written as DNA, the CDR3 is TGTGCCAGCAGCGTGGGACTGAACTCCTACAATGAGCAGTTCTTC.